The rows below give T cell receptor beta chains drawn from one sample of a study of shared clonotypes between healthy human individuals. Assay used: immunoSEQ multiplex PCR; TCRdb lists only in-frame clones, some missing. This sample carries about 820,000 clones, roughly 92% of them seen once, and the ten largest clones take about 25%. Sequencing was carried out using naive CD8+ T cells sorted from blood. Receptors were obtained from a man aged 25-45 years in good health. CDR3s include the opening cysteine and the closing phenylalanine or tryptophan.

J gene | V gene | CDR3 protein
TRBJ1-2 | TRBV13 | CASSLDLSGYTF
TRBJ2-1 | TRBV19 | CASSTLAGEGDGKQFF
TRBJ2-3 | TRBV29-1 | CSVSREGRTDTQYF
TRBJ2-1 | TRBV9 | CASSLGGGQNEQFF
TRBJ2-3 | TRBV14 | CASSRRLYTDTQYF
TRBJ1-2 | TRBV6-1 | CASSELKDSDYGYTF
TRBJ1-2 | TRBV30 | CAWSVLGFYGYTF
TRBJ2-7 | TRBV27 | CASSPETSLSSYEQYF
TRBJ2-2 | TRBV27 | CASGDGGGTGELFF
TRBJ2-1 | TRBV7-6 | CASSSSPLAGGINEQFF
TRBJ2-4 | TRBV19 | CASSYRGPKNIQYF
TRBJ2-3 | TRBV11-2 | CASSLGSRKTDTQYF
TRBJ2-7 | TRBV28 | CASTHRGLYEQYF
TRBJ2-7 | TRBV4-1 | CASSQDQRYEQYF
TRBJ1-2 | TRBV14 | CASSPGAGYYGYTF
TRBJ2-7 | TRBV27 | CASRGREAYEQYF
TRBJ2-7 | TRBV28 | CASSDETYEQYF
TRBJ2-7 | TRBV11-3 | CASSTGQSYEQYF
TRBJ2-1 | TRBV19 | CASSVTSYNEQFF
TRBJ2-1 | TRBV29-1 | CSVENYNEQFF
TRBJ1-1 | TRBV5-1 | CASSRSGGMNTEAFF
TRBJ2-2 | TRBV7-9 | CASSAPWAGANTGELFF
TRBJ2-3 | TRBV27 | CASSLRTSGTTDTQYF
TRBJ2-2 | TRBV4-1 | CASSQLGTGSTGELFF
TRBJ2-2 | TRBV11-3 | CASSPLQGQGAGELFF
TRBJ1-2 | TRBV28 | CASSSDFGYTF
TRBJ2-1 | TRBV19 | CASSQRQDSSYNEQFF
TRBJ2-1 | TRBV12-2 | CASRHAAEETSGNYEQFF
TRBJ2-7 | TRBV27 | CASSIGGASYEQYF
TRBJ2-5 | TRBV15 | CATSREGQGGETQYF
TRBJ1-5 | TRBV2 | CASSVPLQGASGNQPQHF
TRBJ2-7 | TRBV28 | CASSLEGTGFPYEQYF
TRBJ2-7 | TRBV10-2 | CASSESGLAGEQYF
TRBJ1-2 | TRBV29-1 | CSVPWEGHGYTF
TRBJ2-7 | TRBV6-5 | CASSAAWEYEQYF
TRBJ2-7 | TRBV4-1 | CASSRGQGGLDYEQYF
TRBJ2-7 | TRBV19 | CASSISGSSYEQYF
TRBJ2-2 | TRBV11-2 | CASSWDRGQRAGELFF
TRBJ2-7 | TRBV30 | CAWSVHWDGRYEQYF
TRBJ2-1 | TRBV5-1 | CASSLRDASYNEQFF
TRBJ2-1 | TRBV10-2 | CASSFRTSETSNNEQFF
TRBJ2-1 | TRBV9 | CASSVGGYEQFF
TRBJ2-4 | TRBV7-9 | CASSLRTTPPFNIQYF
TRBJ2-7 | TRBV6-1 | CASSVAGLGAEQYF
TRBJ2-7 | TRBV7-9 | CASSPETGAYEQYF
TRBJ2-3 | TRBV27 | CASSIRQGLSTDTQYF
TRBJ1-4 | TRBV27 | CASGEGGEKLFF
TRBJ2-1 | TRBV7-8 | CASRSTTSGAYNEQFF
TRBJ2-3 | TRBV25-1 | CASSEYGTASTDTQYF
TRBJ2-7 | TRBV27 | CASSSGLAAYEQYF
TRBJ2-7 | TRBV7-9 | CASSFFGGSFYEQYF